Detailed here is one T cell receptor beta chain. Looked up from germline, CDR1 is LNHDA and CDR2 is SQIVND (reference sequence). CDR3 length: 16 residues. V lost 4 bases and J lost 5; bases outside the gene matches: 10. Assay used: immunoSEQ multiplex PCR; TCRdb lists only in-frame clones, some missing. The table includes around 140,000 clones, 85% to 90% detected once. This sample was taken from a study of cytomegalovirus exposure and HLA in healthy donors. V usage is TRBV19 and J usage is TRBJ2-7, with 11 positions matching TRBD1. Material for sequencing was PBMCs. This receptor was identified in a man younger than 35 in good health and CMV-seropositive. The CDR3 region has the DNA TGTGCCAGTAGTAAAATCTCGGACAGGGGGCAGGACGAGCAGTACTTC. Its translation: CASSKISDRGQDEQYF.